Below, one TCR beta chain is given with its context. Every donor, a Caucasian adult, lived in Nashville, Tennessee. CDR3 length equals 14 residues. Trimming at V came to 6 bases and at J to 8 bases, leaving 10 bases not matched to a gene. Germline assignment: CDR1 MDHEN and CDR2 SYDVKM. This entry belongs to a study of shared clonotypes between healthy human individuals. Overall study: The plates for each donor numbered three CD4 naive, three CD4 memory, two CD8 naive and one CD8 memory.

Data came from immunoSEQ multiplex PCR; TCRdb stores just in-frame clones and leaves some out. The sample has about 1.1 million clones, about 72% seen once. The source material was memory CD4+ T cells from PBMCs. The subset here: CD45RA-negative fraction. The clonotype was recovered from a man aged 18 to 29 in good health. Some clones in this sample may be carry-over from other donors' samples. The J gene is TRBJ1-3, the V gene TRBV28; 7 nucleotides line up with TRBD1. The CDR3 DNA follows: TGTGCCAGCAGCCAGACAGGGACAGTGCACACCATATATTTT. This translates into CASSQTGTVHTIYF. The full variable domain, with the rest looked up from reference TRBV28 and TRBJ1-3, is DVKVTQSSRYLVKRTGEKVFLECVQDMDHENMFWYRQDPGLGLRLIYFSYDVKMKEKGDIPEGYSVSREKKERFSLILESASTNQTSMYLCASSQTGTVHTIYFGEGSWLTVV.